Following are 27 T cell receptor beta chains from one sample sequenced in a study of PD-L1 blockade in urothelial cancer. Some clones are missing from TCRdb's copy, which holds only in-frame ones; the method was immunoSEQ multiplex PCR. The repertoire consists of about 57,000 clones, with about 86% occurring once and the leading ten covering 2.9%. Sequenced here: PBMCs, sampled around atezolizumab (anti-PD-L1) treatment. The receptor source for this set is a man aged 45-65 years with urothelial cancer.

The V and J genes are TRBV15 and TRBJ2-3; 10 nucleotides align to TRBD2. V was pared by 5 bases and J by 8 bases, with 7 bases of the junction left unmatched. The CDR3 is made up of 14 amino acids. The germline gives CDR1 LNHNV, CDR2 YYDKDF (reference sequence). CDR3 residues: CATSHGTSVVTQYF. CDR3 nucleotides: TGTGCCACCAGCCACGGGACTAGCGTAGTTACGCAGTATTTT.

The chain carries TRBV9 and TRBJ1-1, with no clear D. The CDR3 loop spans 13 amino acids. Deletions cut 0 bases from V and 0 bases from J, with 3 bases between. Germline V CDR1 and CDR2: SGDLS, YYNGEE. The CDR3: CASSVDMNTEAFF. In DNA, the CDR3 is TGTGCCAGCAGCGTAGACATGAACACTGAAGCTTTCTTT.

CDR3 bases: TGCGCCAGCAGCCAAGCGATAGCGGGAGGAACTTACAATGAGCAGTTCTTC. This translates into CASSQAIAGGTYNEQFF. The V and J genes are TRBV4-1 and TRBJ2-1, with TRBD2 matching 10 bases. There are 17 residues in the CDR3. The germline V gene encodes CDR1 MGHRA and CDR2 YSYEKL. The J segment lost 4 bases and the V segment lost 1 base, leaving 7 bases of the junction unmatched.

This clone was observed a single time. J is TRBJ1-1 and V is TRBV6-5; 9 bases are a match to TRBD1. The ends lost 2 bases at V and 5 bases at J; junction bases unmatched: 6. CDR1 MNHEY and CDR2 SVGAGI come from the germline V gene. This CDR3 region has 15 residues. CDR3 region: CASSYRGQGGTEAFF. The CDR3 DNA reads TGTGCCAGCAGTTACCGGGGACAGGGAGGGACTGAAGCTTTCTTT.

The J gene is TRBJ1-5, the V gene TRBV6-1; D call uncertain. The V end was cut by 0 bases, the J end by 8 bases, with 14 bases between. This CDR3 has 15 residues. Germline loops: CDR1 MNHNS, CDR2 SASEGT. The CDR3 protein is CASSEAIQTSKPQHF. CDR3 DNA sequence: TGTGCCAGCAGTGAAGCAATCCAGACATCCAAGCCCCAGCATTTT.

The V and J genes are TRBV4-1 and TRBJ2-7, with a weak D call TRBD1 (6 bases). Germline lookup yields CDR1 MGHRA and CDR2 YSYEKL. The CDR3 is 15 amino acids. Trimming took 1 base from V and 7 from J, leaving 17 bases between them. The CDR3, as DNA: TGCGCCAGCAGCCAAGTCTGGGACACCTACAGGGAGCAGTACTTC. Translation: CASSQVWDTYREQYF.

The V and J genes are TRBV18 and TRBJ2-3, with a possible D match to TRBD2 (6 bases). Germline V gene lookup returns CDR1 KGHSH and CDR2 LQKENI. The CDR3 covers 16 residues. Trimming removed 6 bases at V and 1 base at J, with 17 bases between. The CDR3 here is CASSPGRASGTDTQYF. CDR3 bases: TGTGCCAGCTCCCCCGGTAGAGCTAGCGGCACAGATACGCAGTATTTT.

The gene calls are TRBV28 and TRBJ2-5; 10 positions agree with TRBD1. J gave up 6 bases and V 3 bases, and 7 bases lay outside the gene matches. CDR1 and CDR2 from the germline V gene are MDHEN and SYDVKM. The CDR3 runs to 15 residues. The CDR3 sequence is CASSLTGGYGKTQYF. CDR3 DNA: TGTGCCAGCAGTTTGACAGGGGGCTACGGGAAGACCCAGTACTTC.

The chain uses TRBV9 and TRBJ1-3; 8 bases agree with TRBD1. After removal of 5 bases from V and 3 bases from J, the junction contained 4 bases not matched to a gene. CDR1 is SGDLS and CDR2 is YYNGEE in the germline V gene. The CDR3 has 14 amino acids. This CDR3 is CASSAGGFGNTIYF. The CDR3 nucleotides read TGTGCCAGCAGTGCAGGGGGCTTTGGAAACACCATATATTTT. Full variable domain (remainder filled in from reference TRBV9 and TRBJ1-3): DSGVTQTPKHLITATGQRVTLRCSPRSGDLSVYWYQQSLDQGLQFLIQYYNGEERAKGNILERFSAQQFPDLHSELNLSSLELGDSALYFCASSAGGFGNTIYFGEGSWLTVV.

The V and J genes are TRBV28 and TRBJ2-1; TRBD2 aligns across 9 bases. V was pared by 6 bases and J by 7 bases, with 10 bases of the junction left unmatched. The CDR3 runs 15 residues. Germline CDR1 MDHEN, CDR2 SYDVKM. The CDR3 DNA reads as TGTGCCAGCAGGCCACTAGCGGGTCTCTCGAATGAGCAGTTCTTC. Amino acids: CASRPLAGLSNEQFF.

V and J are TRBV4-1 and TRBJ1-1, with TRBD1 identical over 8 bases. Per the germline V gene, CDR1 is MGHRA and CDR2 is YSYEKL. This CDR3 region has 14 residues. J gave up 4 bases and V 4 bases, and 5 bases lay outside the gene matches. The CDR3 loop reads CASSPTRGLTEAFF. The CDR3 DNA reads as TGCGCCAGCAGCCCCACCAGGGGGCTCACTGAAGCTTTCTTT.

CDR3 sequence reads: CASSEGARWNSPLHF. CDR3 DNA sequence: TGTGCCAGCAGCGAGGGGGCGCGATGGAATTCACCCCTCCACTTT. V is TRBV27 and J is TRBJ1-6; 7 nucleotides align to TRBD1. Losses at the gene ends were 6 bases for V and 7 bases for J; bases not matched to a gene: 9. The CDR3 runs to 15 residues. Germline assignment: CDR1 MNHEY and CDR2 SMNVEV (reference sequence).

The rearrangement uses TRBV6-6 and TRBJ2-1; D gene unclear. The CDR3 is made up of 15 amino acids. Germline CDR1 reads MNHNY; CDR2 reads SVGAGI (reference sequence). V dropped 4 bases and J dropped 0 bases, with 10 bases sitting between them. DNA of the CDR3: TGTGCCAGCAGTTCCCTCCTGAGCTCCTACAATGAGCAGTTCTTC. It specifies CASSSLLSSYNEQFF.

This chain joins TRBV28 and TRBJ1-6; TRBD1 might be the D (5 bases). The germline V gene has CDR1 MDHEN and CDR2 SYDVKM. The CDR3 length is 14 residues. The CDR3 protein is CAARQGAQYSPLHF. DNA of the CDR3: TGTGCAGCGAGGCAAGGGGCGCAATATTCACCCCTCCACTTT.

The CDR3 DNA sequence: TGTGCCAGCACCCCGGACAGGGCCTCAAACATTCAGTACTTC. Protein: CASTPDRASNIQYF. This sequence joins TRBV28 and TRBJ2-4, with 8 nucleotides matching TRBD1. The CDR3 is 14 residues long. V shed 7 bases and J 6 bases; nucleotides not matched to a gene: 8. The germline V gene has CDR1 MDHEN and CDR2 SYDVKM.

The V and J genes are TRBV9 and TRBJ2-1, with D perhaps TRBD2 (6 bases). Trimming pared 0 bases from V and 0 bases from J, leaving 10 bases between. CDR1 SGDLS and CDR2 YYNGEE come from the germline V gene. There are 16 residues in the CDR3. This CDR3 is CASSVGLAASYNEQFF. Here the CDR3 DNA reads TGTGCCAGCAGCGTAGGGTTAGCGGCCTCCTACAATGAGCAGTTCTTC.

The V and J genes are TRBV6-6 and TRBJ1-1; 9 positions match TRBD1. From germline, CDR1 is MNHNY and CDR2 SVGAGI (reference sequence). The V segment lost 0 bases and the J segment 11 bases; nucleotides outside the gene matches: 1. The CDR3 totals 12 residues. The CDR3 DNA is TGTGCCAGCAGTTACTCAGGGACAGGGGCTTTCTTT. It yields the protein CASSYSGTGAFF.

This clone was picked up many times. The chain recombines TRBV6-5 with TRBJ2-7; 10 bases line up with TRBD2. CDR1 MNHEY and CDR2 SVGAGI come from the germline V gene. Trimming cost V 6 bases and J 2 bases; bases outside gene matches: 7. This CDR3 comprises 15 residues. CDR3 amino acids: CASSIVAGGPYEQYF. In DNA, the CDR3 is TGTGCCAGCAGCATAGTAGCGGGAGGCCCCTACGAGCAGTACTTC.

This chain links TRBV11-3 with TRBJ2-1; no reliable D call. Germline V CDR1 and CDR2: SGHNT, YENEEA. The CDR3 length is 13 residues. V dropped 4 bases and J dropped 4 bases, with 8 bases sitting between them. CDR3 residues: CASSSFSYNEQFF. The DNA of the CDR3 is TGTGCCAGCAGCTCCTTCAGTTACAATGAGCAGTTCTTC. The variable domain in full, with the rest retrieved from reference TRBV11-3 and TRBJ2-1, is EAGVVQSPRYKIIEKKQPVAFWCNPISGHNTLYWYLQNLGQGPELLIRYENEEAVDDSQLPKDRFSAERLKGVDSTLKIQPAELGDSAVYLCASSSFSYNEQFFGPGTRLTVL.

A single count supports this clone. CDR3: CAWTVANYGYTF. The CDR3 nucleotides are TGTGCCTGGACGGTAGCTAACTATGGCTACACCTTC. The chain carries TRBV30 and TRBJ1-2; D unclear. The length of the CDR3 is 12 residues. V was shortened by 4 bases and J by 0 bases, with 6 bases between the two germline ends. Germline loops: CDR1 GTSNPN, CDR2 SVGIG (reference sequence).

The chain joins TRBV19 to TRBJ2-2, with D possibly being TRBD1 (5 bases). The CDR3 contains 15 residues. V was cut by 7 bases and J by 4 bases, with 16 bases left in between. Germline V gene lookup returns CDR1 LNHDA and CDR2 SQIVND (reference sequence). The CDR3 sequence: CASTPSQGGTGELFF. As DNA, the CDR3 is TGTGCCAGTACCCCAAGTCAGGGCGGCACCGGGGAGCTGTTTTTT.

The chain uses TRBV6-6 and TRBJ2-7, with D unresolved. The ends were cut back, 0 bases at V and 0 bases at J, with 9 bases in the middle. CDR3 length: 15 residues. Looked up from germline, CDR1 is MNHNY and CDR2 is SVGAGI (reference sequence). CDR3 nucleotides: TGTGCCAGCAGTTACTCGTCAGGATACTCCTACGAGCAGTACTTC. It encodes CASSYSSGYSYEQYF.

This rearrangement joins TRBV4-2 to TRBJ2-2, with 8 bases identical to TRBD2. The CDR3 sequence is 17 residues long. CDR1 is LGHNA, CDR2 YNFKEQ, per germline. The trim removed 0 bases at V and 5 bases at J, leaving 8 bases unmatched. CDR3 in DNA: TGTGCCAGCAGCCAAGATTGGCTAGCGGGCTCAACCGGGGAGCTGTTTTTT. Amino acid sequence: CASSQDWLAGSTGELFF.

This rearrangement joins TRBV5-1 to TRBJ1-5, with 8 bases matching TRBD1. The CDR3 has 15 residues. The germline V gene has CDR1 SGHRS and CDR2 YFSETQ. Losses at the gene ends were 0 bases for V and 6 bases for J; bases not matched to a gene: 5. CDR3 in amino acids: CASSLDGQGIQPQHF. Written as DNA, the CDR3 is TGCGCCAGCAGCTTGGACGGACAGGGCATTCAGCCCCAGCATTTT.

CDR3 sequence (DNA): TGTGCCAGTAGTATGGCCTACAGGGGGAGTCAGCCCCAGCATTTT. Amino acids: CASSMAYRGSQPQHF. The chain has TRBV19 and TRBJ1-5, with 8 bases lining up with TRBD1. J gave up 6 bases and V 3 bases, and 7 bases lay outside the gene matches. This CDR3 contains 15 residues. Germline V gene lookup returns CDR1 LNHDA and CDR2 SQIVND (reference sequence).

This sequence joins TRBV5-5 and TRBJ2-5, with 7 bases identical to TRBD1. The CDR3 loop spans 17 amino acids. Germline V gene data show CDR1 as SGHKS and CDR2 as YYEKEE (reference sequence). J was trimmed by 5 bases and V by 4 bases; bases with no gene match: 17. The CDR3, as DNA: TGTGCCAGCAGCCCACGAGGACAGGAAACCGGTAGGGAGACCCAGTACTTC. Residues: CASSPRGQETGRETQYF.

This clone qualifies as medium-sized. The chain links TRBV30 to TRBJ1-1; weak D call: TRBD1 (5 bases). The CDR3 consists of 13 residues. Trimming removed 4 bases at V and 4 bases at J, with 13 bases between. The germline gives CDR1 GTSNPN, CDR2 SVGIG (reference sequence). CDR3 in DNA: TGTGCCTGGACGGGGGTCTCTAGCACTGAAGCTTTCTTT. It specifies CAWTGVSSTEAFF.